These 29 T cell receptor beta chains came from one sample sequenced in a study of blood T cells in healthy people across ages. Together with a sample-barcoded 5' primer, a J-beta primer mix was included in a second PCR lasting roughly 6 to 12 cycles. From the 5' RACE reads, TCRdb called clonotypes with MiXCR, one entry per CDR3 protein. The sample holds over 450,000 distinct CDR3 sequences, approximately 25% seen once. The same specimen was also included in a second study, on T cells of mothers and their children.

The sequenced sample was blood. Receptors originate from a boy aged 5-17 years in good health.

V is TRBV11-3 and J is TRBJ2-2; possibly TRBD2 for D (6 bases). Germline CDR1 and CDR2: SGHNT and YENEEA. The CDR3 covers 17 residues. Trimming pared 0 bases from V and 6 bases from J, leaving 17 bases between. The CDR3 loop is CASSLDRDSGLAGELFF. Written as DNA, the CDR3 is TGTGCCAGCAGCTTAGATCGGGACTCCGGATTGGCCGGGGAGCTGTTTTTT.

The CDR3 DNA reads as TGTGCCACCAGCAGAGATTTTGGGGGAACCGAGCAGTACTTC. This sequence encodes CATSRDFGGTEQYF. This chain joins TRBV15 and TRBJ2-7; D is possibly TRBD1 or TRBD2 (5 bases each). Trimming cost V 0 bases and J 6 bases, with 12 bases left between them. CDR3 size: 14 residues. Germline V gene lookup returns CDR1 LNHNV and CDR2 YYDKDF (reference sequence). Drawing the rest from reference TRBV15 and TRBJ2-7, the complete variable domain is DAMVIQNPRYQVTQFGKPVTLSCSQTLNHNVMYWYQQKSSQAPKLLFHYYDKDFNNEADTPDNFQSRRPNTSFCFLDIRSPGLGDTAMYLCATSRDFGGTEQYFGPGTRLTVT.

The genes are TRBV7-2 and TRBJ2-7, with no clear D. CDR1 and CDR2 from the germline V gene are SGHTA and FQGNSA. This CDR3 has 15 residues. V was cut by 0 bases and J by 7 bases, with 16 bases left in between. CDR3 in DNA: TGTGCCAGCAGCTTAGCGCGTGGCGGAGTGGGGGAGCAGTACTTC. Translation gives CASSLARGGVGEQYF.

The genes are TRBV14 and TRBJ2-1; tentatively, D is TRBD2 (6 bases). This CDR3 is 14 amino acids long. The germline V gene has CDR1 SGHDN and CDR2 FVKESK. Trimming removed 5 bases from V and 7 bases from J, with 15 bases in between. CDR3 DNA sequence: TGTGCCAGCAGCACACCGGGGGAGAGGAATGAGCAGTTCTTC. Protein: CASSTPGERNEQFF.

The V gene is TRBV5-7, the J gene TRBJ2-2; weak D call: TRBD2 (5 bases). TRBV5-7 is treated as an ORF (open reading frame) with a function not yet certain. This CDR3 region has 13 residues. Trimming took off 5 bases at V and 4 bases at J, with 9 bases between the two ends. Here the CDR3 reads CASRGGFTGELFF. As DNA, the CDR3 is TGTGCCAGCAGAGGCGGGTTCACCGGGGAGCTGTTTTTT.

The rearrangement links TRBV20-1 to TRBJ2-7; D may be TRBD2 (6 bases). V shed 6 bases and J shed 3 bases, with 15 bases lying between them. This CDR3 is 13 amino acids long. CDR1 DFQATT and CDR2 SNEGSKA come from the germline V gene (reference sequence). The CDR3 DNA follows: TGCAGTGCATGGGGGGTGCAGGGCTACGAGCAGTACTTC. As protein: CSAWGVQGYEQYF.

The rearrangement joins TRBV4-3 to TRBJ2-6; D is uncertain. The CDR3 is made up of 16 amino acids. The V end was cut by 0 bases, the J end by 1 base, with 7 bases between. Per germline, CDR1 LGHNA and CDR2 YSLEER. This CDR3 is CASSQEGGSGANVLTF. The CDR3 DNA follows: TGCGCCAGCAGCCAAGAGGGCGGATCTGGGGCCAACGTCCTGACTTTC.

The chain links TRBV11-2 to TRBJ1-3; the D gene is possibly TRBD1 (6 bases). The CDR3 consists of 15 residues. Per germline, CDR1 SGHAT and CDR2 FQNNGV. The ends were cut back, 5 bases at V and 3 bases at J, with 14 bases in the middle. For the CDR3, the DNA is TGTGCCAGCAGCCTGGGACACGGCTTTGGAAACACCATATATTTT. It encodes CASSLGHGFGNTIYF.

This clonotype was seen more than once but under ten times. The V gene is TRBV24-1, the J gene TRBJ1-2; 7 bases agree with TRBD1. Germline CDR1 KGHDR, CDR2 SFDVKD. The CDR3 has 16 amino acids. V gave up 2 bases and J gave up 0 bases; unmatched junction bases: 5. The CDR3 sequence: CATSDSRQGANYGYTF. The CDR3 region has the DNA TGTGCCACCAGTGATTCGCGACAGGGCGCTAACTATGGCTACACCTTC.

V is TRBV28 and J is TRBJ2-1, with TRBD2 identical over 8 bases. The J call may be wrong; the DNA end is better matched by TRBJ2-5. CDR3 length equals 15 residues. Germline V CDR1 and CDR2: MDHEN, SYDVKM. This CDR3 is CASSLSGRGLETQYF. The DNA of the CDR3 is TGTGCCAGCAGTTTAAGCGGGAGAGGCTTGGAGACCCAGTACTTC.

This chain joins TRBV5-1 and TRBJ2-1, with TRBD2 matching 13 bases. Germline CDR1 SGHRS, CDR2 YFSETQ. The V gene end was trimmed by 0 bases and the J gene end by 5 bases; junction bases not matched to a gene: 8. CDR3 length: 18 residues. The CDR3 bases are TGCGCCAGCAGCTTGGGTTCCGGGACTAGCGGGATTCACAATGAGCAGTTCTTC. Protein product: CASSLGSGTSGIHNEQFF.

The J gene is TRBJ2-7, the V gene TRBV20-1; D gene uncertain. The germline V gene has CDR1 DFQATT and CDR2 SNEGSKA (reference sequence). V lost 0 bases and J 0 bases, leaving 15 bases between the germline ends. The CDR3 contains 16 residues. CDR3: CSARDKETVSSYEQYF. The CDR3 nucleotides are TGCAGTGCTAGAGATAAGGAGACGGTGAGCTCCTACGAGCAGTACTTC.

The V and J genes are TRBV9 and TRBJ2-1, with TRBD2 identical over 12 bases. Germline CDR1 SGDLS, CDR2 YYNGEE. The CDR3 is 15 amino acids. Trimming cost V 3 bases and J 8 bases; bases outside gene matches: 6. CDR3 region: CASSAGTSGPHEQFF. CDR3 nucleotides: TGTGCCAGCAGCGCGGGGACTAGCGGGCCCCATGAGCAGTTCTTC. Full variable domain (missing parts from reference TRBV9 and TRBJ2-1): DSGVTQTPKHLITATGQRVTLRCSPRSGDLSVYWYQQSLDQGLQFLIQYYNGEERAKGNILERFSAQQFPDLHSELNLSSLELGDSALYFCASSAGTSGPHEQFFGPGTRLTVL.

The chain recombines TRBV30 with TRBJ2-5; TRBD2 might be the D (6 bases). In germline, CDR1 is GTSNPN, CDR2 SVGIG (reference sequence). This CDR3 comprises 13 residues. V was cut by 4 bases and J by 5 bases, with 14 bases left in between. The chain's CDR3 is CAWITGAGETQYF. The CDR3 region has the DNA TGTGCCTGGATAACCGGGGCGGGGGAGACCCAGTACTTC.

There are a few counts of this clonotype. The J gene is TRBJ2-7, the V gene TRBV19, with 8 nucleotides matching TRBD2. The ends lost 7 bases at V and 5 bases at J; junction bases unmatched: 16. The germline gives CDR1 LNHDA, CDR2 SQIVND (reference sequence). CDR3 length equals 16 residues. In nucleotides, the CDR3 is TGTGCCAGTACCAATACGTACGGGAGGGCTCTCAACGAGCAGTACTTC. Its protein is CASTNTYGRALNEQYF. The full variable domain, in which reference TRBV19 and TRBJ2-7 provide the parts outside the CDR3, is DGGITQSPKYLFRKEGQNVTLSCEQNLNHDAMYWYRQDPGQGLRLIYYSQIVNDFQKGDIAEGYSVSREKKESFPLTVTSAQKNPTAFYLCASTNTYGRALNEQYFGPGTRLTVT.

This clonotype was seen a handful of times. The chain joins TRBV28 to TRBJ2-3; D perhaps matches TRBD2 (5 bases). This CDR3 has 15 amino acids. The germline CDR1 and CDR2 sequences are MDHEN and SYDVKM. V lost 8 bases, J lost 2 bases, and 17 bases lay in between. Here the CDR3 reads CASGSVQTHTDTQYF. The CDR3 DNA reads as TGTGCCAGCGGGAGCGTCCAGACCCACACAGATACGCAGTATTTT.

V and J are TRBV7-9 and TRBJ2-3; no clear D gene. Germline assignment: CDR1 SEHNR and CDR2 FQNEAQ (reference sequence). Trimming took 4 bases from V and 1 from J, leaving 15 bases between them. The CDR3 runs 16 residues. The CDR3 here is CASSSLVIMGTDTQYF. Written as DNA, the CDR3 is TGTGCCAGCAGCTCGCTTGTAATTATGGGCACAGATACGCAGTATTTT.

CDR3 coding DNA: TGTGCCAGCAGCCGAAGGACAGCGAACACTGAAGCTTTCTTT. Translating gives CASSRRTANTEAFF. The chain couples TRBV7-8 to TRBJ1-1, with D maybe TRBD1 (6 bases). The germline V gene has CDR1 SGHVS and CDR2 FQNEAQ. The V and J ends lost 5 bases and 1 base respectively, with 11 bases between them. CDR3 length: 14 residues.

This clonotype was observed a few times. For the CDR3, the DNA is TGTGCCAGCAGCTTATTGGGGGGAGGGTACACTGAAGCTTTCTTT. Translated: CASSLLGGGYTEAFF. This chain connects TRBV7-2 to TRBJ1-1, with D perhaps matching TRBD1 (5 bases). Trimming stripped 2 bases from V and 3 bases from J, with 13 bases between. CDR3 length equals 15 residues. The V gene's germline CDR1 is SGHTA and CDR2 FQGNSA.

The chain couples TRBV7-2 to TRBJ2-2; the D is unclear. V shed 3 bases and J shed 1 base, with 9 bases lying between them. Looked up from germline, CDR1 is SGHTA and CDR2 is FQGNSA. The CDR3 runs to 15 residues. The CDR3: CASSFSPRNTGELFF. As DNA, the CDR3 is TGTGCCAGCAGCTTCTCCCCGAGGAACACCGGGGAGCTGTTTTTT.

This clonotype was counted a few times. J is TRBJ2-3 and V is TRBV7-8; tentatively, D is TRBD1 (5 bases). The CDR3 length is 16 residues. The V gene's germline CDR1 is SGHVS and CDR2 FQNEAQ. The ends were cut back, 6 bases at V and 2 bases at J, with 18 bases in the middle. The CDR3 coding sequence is TGTGCCAGCAGAGTCAACAGGATCACAAACACAGATACGCAGTATTTT. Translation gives CASRVNRITNTDTQYF.

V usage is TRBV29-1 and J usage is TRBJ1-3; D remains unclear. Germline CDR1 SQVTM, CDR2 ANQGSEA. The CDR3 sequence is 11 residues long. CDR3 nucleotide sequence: TGCACCGGGCGCTCTGGAAACACCATATATTTT. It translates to CTGRSGNTIYF.

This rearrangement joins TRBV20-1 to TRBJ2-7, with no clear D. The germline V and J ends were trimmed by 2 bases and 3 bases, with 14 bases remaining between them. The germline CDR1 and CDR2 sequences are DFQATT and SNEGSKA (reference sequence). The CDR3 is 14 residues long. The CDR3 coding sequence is TGCAGTGCTAGAAGGCTAGATAGTCGCTACGAGCAGTACTTC. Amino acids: CSARRLDSRYEQYF.

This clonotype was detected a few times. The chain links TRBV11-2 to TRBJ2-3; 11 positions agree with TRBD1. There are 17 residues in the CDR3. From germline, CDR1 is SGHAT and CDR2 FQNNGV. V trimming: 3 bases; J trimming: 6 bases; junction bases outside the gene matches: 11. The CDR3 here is CASSFGTGGSYKDTQYF. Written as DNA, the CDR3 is TGTGCCAGCAGCTTCGGGACAGGGGGGTCTTATAAGGATACGCAGTATTTT. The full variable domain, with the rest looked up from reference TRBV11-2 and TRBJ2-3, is EAGVAQSPRYKIIEKRQSVAFWCNPISGHATLYWYQQILGQGPKLLIQFQNNGVVDDSQLPKDRFSAERLKGVDSTLKIQPAKLEDSAVYLCASSFGTGGSYKDTQYFGPGTRLTVL.

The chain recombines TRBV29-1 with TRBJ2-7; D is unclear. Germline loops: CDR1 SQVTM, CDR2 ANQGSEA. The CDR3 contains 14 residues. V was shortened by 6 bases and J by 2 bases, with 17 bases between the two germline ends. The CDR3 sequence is CSVNLPWAAYEQYF. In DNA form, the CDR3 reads TGCAGCGTCAATCTCCCATGGGCAGCCTACGAGCAGTACTTC.

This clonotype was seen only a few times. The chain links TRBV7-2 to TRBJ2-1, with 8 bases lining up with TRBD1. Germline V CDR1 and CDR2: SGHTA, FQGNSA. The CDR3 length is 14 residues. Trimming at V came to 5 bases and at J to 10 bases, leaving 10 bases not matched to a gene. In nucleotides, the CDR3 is TGTGCCAGCAGCGGATGGACAGGGCCTGGGGAGCAGTTCTTC. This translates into CASSGWTGPGEQFF.

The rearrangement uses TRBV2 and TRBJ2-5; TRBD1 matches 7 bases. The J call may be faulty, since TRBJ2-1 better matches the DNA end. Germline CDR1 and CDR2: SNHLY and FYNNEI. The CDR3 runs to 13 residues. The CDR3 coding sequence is TGTGCCAGCAGCACCGGGACAGTTGCTGAGCAGTTCTTC. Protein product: CASSTGTVAEQFF.

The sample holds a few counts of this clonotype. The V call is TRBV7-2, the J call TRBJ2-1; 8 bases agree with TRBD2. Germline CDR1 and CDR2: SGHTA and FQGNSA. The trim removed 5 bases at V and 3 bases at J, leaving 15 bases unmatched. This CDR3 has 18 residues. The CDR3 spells CASSPRAQASGFYNEQFF. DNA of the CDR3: TGTGCCAGCAGCCCCAGGGCCCAGGCTAGCGGGTTCTACAATGAGCAGTTCTTC.

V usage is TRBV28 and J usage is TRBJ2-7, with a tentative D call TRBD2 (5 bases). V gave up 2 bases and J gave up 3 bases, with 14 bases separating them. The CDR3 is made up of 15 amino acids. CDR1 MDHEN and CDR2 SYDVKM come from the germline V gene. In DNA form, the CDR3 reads TGTGCCAGCAGTTTACCGGGGTCAGGAGACTACGAGCAGTACTTC. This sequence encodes CASSLPGSGDYEQYF.